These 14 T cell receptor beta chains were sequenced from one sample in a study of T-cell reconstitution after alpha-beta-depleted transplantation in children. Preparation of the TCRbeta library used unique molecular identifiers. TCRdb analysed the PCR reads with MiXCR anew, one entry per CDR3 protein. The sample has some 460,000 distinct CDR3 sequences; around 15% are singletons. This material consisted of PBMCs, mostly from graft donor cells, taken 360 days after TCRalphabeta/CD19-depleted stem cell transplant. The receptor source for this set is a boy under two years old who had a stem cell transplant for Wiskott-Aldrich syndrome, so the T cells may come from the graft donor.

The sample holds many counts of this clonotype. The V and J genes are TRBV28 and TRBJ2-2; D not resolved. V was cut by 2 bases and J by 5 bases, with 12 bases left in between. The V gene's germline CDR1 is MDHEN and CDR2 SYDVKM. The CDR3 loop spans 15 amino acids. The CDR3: CASSLRVPQTGELFF. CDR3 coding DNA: TGTGCCAGCAGTTTAAGGGTCCCCCAGACCGGGGAGCTGTTTTTT.

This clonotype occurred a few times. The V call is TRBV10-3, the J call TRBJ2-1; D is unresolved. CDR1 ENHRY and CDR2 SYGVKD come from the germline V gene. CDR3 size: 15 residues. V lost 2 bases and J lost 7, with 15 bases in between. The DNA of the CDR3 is TGTGCCATCAGTGAGCCCACGGGTCCTGGGAATGAGCAGTTCTTC. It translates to CAISEPTGPGNEQFF.

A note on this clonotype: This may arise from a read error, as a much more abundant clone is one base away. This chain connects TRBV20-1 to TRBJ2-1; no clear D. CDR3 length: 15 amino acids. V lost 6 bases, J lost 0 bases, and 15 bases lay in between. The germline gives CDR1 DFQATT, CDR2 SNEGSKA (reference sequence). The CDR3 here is CSATPVIPSYNEQFF. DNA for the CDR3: TGCAGTGCGACCCCCGTCATACCCTCCTACAATGAGCAGTTCTTC.

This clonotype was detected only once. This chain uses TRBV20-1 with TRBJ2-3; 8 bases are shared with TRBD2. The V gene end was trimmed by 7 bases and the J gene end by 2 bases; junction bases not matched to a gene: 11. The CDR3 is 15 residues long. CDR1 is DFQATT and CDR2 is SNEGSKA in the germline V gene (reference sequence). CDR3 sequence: CSVKAGGVYTDTQYF. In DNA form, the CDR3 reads TGCAGTGTTAAGGCGGGAGGAGTTTACACAGATACGCAGTATTTT.

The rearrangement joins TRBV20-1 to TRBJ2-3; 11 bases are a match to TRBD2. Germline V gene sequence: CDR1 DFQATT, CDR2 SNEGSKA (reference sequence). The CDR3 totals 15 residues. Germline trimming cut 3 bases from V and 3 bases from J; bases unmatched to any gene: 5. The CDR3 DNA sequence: TGCAGTGCTAGTCTCCTAGCGGGAGGTACAGATACGCAGTATTTT. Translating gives CSASLLAGGTDTQYF.

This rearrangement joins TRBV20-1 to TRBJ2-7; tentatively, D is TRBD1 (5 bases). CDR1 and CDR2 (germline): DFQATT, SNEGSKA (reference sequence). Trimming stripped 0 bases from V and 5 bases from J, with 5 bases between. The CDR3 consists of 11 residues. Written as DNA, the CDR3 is TGCAGTGCTAGAGAGGGGCACGAGCAGTACTTC. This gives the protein CSAREGHEQYF.

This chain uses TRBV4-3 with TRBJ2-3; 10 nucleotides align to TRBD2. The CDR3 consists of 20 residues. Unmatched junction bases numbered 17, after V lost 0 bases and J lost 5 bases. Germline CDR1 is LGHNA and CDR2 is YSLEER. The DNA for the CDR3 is TGCGCCAGCAGCCAAGAGAGAGTTAGGAGCGGGAGGGCCTCCGGAGATACGCAGTATTTT. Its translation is CASSQERVRSGRASGDTQYF.

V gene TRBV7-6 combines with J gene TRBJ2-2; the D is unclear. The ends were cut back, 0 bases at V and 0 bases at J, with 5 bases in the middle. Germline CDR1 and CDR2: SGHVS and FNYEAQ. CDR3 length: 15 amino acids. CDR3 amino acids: CASSLAHTNTGELFF. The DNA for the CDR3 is TGTGCCAGCAGCTTAGCGCATACGAACACCGGGGAGCTGTTTTTT.

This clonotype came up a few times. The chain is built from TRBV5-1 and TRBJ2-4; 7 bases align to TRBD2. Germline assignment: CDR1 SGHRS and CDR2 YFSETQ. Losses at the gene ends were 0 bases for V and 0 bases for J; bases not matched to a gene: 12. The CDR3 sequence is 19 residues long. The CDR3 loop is CASSLVSSGEPLAKNIQYF. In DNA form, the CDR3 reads TGCGCCAGCAGCTTGGTGTCTAGCGGAGAACCCCTAGCCAAAAACATTCAGTACTTC.

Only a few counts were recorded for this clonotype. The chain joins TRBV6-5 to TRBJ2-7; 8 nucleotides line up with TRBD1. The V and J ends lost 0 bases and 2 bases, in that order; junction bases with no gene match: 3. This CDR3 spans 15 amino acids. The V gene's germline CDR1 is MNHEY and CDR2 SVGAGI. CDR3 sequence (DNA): TGTGCCAGCAGTTACTCGGCAGGGGGCGCCTACGAGCAGTACTTC. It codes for CASSYSAGGAYEQYF.

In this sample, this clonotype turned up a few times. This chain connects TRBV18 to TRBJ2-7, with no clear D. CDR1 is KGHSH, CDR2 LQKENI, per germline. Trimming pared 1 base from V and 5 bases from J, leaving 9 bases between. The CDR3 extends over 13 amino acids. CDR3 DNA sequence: TGTGCCAGCTCACCACAGGTAGGCGACGAGCAGTACTTC. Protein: CASSPQVGDEQYF.

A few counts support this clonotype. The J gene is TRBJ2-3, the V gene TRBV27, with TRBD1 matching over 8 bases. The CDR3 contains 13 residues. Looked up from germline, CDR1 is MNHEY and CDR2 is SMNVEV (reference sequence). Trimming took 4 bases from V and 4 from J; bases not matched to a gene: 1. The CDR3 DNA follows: TGTGCCAGCAGTTCGACAGGGGCAGATACGCAGTATTTT. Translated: CASSSTGADTQYF.

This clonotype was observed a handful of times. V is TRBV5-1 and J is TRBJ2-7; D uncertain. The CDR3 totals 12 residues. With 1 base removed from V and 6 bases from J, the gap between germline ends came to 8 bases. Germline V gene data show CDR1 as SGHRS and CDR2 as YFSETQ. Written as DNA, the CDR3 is TGCGCCAGCAGCTTGAATTTGGGCGAGCAGTACTTC. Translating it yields CASSLNLGEQYF.

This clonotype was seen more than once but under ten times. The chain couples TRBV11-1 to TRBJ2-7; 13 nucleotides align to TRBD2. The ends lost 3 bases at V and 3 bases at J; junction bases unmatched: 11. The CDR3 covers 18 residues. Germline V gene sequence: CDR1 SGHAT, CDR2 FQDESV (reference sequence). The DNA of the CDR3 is TGTGCCAGCAGCTTCCAGGGACTAGCGGGGCCACTAAACTACGAGCAGTACTTC. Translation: CASSFQGLAGPLNYEQYF.